The 13 T cell receptor beta chains reported below all come from one sample, sequenced in a study of response to subunit inactivated influenza vaccine. Via MiXCR, TCRdb re-called the RT-PCR reads, giving one row per CDR3 protein. In the table there are a few hundred thousand distinct CDR3 sequences, roughly 12% of which are singletons. The sample also formed part of further work on T cells expressing NK-cell markers. From that second work: Synthesis of TCR beta cDNA relied on 5'RACE template switching carrying UMIs.

Sequencing was performed on PBMCs from blood, taken on the day of vaccination. These receptors were taken from a man in his forties or fifties who received an inactivated influenza vaccine.

This clonotype was seen only a few times. This rearrangement joins TRBV27 to TRBJ1-5; 9 bases agree with TRBD1. V lost 3 bases, J lost 5 bases, and 14 bases stayed unmatched. The CDR3 is 18 amino acids. CDR1 and CDR2 (germline): MNHEY, SMNVEV (reference sequence). The CDR3: CASSFPGQGTWVHQPQHF. The CDR3 nucleotides are TGTGCCAGCAGTTTCCCCGGACAGGGGACGTGGGTGCATCAGCCCCAGCATTTT.

This chain joins TRBV15 and TRBJ2-7; 9 nucleotides match TRBD1. Germline lookup yields CDR1 LNHNV and CDR2 YYDKDF (reference sequence). J was trimmed by 3 bases and V by 4 bases; bases with no gene match: 4. The CDR3 runs 14 residues. The CDR3 region has the DNA TGTGCCACCAGCACCCCGGGACAGGGCTACGAGCAGTACTTC. It translates to CATSTPGQGYEQYF.

This clonotype was detected many times. One junction end does not reproduce the germline sequence, and a read error may be involved. The J gene is TRBJ1-1, the V gene TRBV7-7; D possibly corresponds to TRBD1 (5 bases). CDR3 length: 13 residues. CDR1 is SSHAT and CDR2 is FNYEAQ in the germline V gene (reference sequence). CDR3 in DNA: TGTGCTAGCAGCGAAGGTAGGGGCACTGAAGCTTTCTTT. Its translation: CASSEGRGTEAFF.

J is TRBJ2-1 and V is TRBV5-1; a weak D match, TRBD1 (6 bases). The CDR3 consists of 13 residues. Germline V gene sequence: CDR1 SGHRS, CDR2 YFSETQ. V lost 4 bases and J lost 10, with 15 bases in between. This CDR3 reads CASSANDQGEQFF. The CDR3 nucleotides read TGCGCCAGCAGCGCGAACGATCAGGGGGAGCAGTTCTTC.

The chain is built from TRBV12-3 or TRBV12-4 and TRBJ1-5, with a tentative D call TRBD1 (6 bases). There are 14 residues in the CDR3. The V end lost 3 bases, the J end lost 5 bases, and 11 bases lay between the germline ends. CDR3 sequence (DNA): TGTGCCAGCAGTTTCGGGGGGCTCGATCAGCCCCAGCATTTT. As protein: CASSFGGLDQPQHF.

This clonotype was found a few times. The V and J genes are TRBV11-2 and TRBJ2-1, with unresolved D. V was cut by 1 base and J by 7 bases, with 8 bases left in between. The germline gives CDR1 SGHAT, CDR2 FQNNGV. This CDR3 has 13 amino acids. CDR3 bases: TGTGCCAGCAGCTTAGGCCCTGGGAATGAGCAGTTCTTC. As protein: CASSLGPGNEQFF.

In this sample, this clonotype turned up many times. The V gene is TRBV12-3 or TRBV12-4, the J gene TRBJ1-2; no clear D. Trimming removed 2 bases at V and 7 bases at J, with 8 bases between. The CDR3 totals 12 residues. CDR3 in amino acids: CASSLSGVGYTF. For the CDR3, the DNA is TGTGCCAGCAGTTTATCTGGTGTTGGCTACACCTTC.

This chain joins TRBV18 and TRBJ2-2; a weak D match, TRBD2 (5 bases). This CDR3 is 16 amino acids long. Germline V lookup: CDR1 KGHSH, CDR2 LQKENI. With 1 base removed from V and 7 bases from J, the gap between germline ends came to 16 bases. The CDR3 protein is CASSPQVAGRVGELFF. The CDR3, as DNA: TGTGCCAGCTCACCACAGGTGGCGGGCAGAGTCGGGGAGCTGTTTTTT. Full variable domain (remainder filled in from reference TRBV18 and TRBJ2-2): NAGVMQNPRHLVRRRGQEARLRCSPMKGHSHVYWYRQLPEEGLKFMVYLQKENIIDESGMPKERFSAEFPKEGPSILRIQQVVRGDSAAYFCASSPQVAGRVGELFFGEGSRLTVL.

This clonotype was counted only a few times. The chain combines TRBV28 with TRBJ1-2; D uncertain. This CDR3 has 13 residues. Germline assignment: CDR1 MDHEN and CDR2 SYDVKM. V was cut by 6 bases and J by 7 bases, with 15 bases left in between. CDR3 nucleotide sequence: TGTGCCAGCAGAAGTAGGGCCGGAAGTGGCTACACCTTC. It yields the protein CASRSRAGSGYTF.

This clonotype was counted only a few times. The chain links TRBV5-4 to TRBJ2-5; D is ambiguous. This CDR3 spans 14 amino acids. CDR1 and CDR2 (germline): SGHNT, YYREEE (reference sequence). Trimming pared 4 bases from V and 0 bases from J, leaving 10 bases between. The chain's CDR3 is CASSLDSYQETQYF. CDR3 DNA: TGTGCCAGCAGCCTAGACTCGTACCAAGAGACCCAGTACTTC.

This clonotype has a handful of counts. The rearrangement uses TRBV29-1 and TRBJ2-3; D is undetermined. Per the germline V gene, CDR1 is SQVTM and CDR2 is ANQGSEA. This CDR3 region has 11 residues. Deletions cut 3 bases from V and 5 bases from J, with 6 bases between. CDR3 DNA: TGCAGCGTTGAGCCTGGAGATACGCAGTATTTT. It is translated as CSVEPGDTQYF.

The V and J genes are TRBV28 and TRBJ2-7; TRBD1 matches at 8 bases. The V gene end was trimmed by 2 bases and the J gene end by 7 bases; junction bases not matched to a gene: 7. The CDR3 loop spans 14 amino acids. Per germline, CDR1 MDHEN and CDR2 SYDVKM. The CDR3: CASSLRTGGREQYF. CDR3 in DNA: TGTGCCAGCAGTTTAAGAACAGGGGGAAGGGAGCAGTACTTC.

In its sample, this clonotype was seen once. CDR3: CSARSAREETQYF. For the CDR3, the DNA is TGCAGTGCCCGCTCGGCCAGAGAAGAGACCCAGTACTTC. The V call is TRBV20-1, the J call TRBJ2-5; D not certain. Trimming stripped 6 bases from V and 3 bases from J, with 14 bases between. CDR3 size: 13 residues. The germline gives CDR1 DFQATT, CDR2 SNEGSKA (reference sequence).